This T cell receptor (beta chain) was captured by sequencing in a study of cytomegalovirus exposure and HLA in healthy donors. Findings and limits, study-wide: With DRB1 most and HLA-C fewest, TCR association rates differed between HLA loci in a later analysis. Among TCR beta chains of equal frequency, HLA-associated ones were more clonally expanded in a later analysis. Of the V segments, some could not be distinguished, including TRBV6-2 and TRBV6-3, and were excluded.

CDR3 length equals 17 residues. Trimming removed 5 bases from V and 0 bases from J, with 17 bases in between. Germline CDR1 reads MDHEN; CDR2 reads SYDVKM. This PCR relied on a set of 60 Vbeta primers and 13 Jbeta primers. Measured with immunoSEQ multiplex PCR; TCRdb has only the in-frame clones, and not every one. The table lists fewer than 100,000 clones. As regards this clone: Its antigen remains unknown.

The chain couples TRBV28 to TRBJ2-4, with D possibly being TRBD2 (5 bases). Source material: PBMCs. The receptor was isolated from a man aged 50 or older in good health and CMV-seronegative. CDR3 sequence: CASSLSRLGLAKNIQYF. In DNA, the CDR3 is TGTGCCAGCAGTCTTTCCCGCCTCGGACTAGCCAAAAACATTCAGTACTTC. The full variable domain, in which reference TRBV28 and TRBJ2-4 provide the parts outside the CDR3, is DVKVTQSSRYLVKRTGEKVFLECVQDMDHENMFWYRQDPGLGLRLIYFSYDVKMKEKGDIPEGYSVSREKKERFSLILESASTNQTSMYLCASSLSRLGLAKNIQYFGAGTRLSVL.